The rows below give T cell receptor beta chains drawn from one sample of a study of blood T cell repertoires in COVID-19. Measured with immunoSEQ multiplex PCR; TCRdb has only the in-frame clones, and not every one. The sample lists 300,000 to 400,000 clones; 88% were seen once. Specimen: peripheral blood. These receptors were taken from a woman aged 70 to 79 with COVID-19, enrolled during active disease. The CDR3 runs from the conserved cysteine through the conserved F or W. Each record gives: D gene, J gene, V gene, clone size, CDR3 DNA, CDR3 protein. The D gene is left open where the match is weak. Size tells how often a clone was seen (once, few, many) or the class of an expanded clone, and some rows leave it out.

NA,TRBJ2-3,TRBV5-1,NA,TGCGCCAGCAGTCACGGACAGAACACAGATACGCAGTATTTT,CASSHGQNTDTQYF
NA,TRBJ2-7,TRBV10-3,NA,TGTGCCATCGCAGGGCAAACCTACGAGCAGTACTTC,CAIAGQTYEQYF
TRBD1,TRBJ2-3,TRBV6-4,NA,TGTGCCAGCAGTGGGGACAGGGGAGATACGCAGTATTTT,CASSGDRGDTQYF
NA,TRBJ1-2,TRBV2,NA,TGTGCCAGCAGTGTTCGGGACTATGGCTACACCTTC,CASSVRDYGYTF
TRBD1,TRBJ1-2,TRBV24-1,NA,TGTGCCACCAGTGACCCGACAGGGCGGGGCTACACCTTC,CATSDPTGRGYTF
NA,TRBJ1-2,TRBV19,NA,TGTGCCAGTAGTATAGATGCGTTCAGGGACTATGGCTACACCTTC,CASSIDAFRDYGYTF
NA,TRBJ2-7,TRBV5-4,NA,TGTGCCAGCAGCCTGAGCTCCTACGAGCAGTACTTC,CASSLSSYEQYF
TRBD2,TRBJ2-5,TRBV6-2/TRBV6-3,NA,TGTGCCAGCAGTCGCCTAGCGGGGGGTCACACCCACTTC,CASSRLAGGHTHF
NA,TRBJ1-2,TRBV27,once,TGTGCCAGCAGTTTGCGGCCAGCTAACTATGGCTACACCTTC,CASSLRPANYGYTF
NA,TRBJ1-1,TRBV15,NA,TGTGCCACCAGCGAGCTGTCAGGGGCTACTGAAGCTTTCTTT,CATSELSGATEAFF
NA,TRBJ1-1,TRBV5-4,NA,TGTGCCAGCAGCTCAAAGACAGAAAACACTGAAGCTTTCTTT,CASSSKTENTEAFF
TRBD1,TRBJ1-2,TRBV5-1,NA,TGCGCCAGCAGCTTGGGGACAGGGCCGTCCGGAGGCTACACCTTC,CASSLGTGPSGGYTF
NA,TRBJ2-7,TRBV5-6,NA,TGTGCCAGCAGTGAGTACGAGCAGTACTTC,CASSEYEQYF
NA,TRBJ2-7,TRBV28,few,TGTGCCAGCAGCCTCCCTCCCTACGAGCAGTACTTC,CASSLPPYEQYF
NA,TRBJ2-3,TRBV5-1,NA,TGCGCCAGCAGCTTGTCCGGTGCGGCCTCTAGCACAGATACGCAGTATTTT,CASSLSGAASSTDTQYF
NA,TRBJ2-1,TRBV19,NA,TGTGCCAGTAGTATAGATCTGGAGCGGGCCTACAATGAGCAGTTCTTC,CASSIDLERAYNEQFF
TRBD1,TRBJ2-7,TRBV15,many,TGTGCCACGTCTGAGGGGGCGTCCTACGAGCAGTACTTC,CATSEGASYEQYF
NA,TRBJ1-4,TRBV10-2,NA,TGCGCCAGCAGTGAGATGAGGGATGAAAAACTGTTTTTT,CASSEMRDEKLFF
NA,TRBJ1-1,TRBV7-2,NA,TGTGCCAGCAGCTTAGTAGCCAACACTGAAGCTTTCTTT,CASSLVANTEAFF
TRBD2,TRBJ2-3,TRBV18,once,TGTGCCAGCTCACCACCCCGCGGGGGGGCCGAAGATACGCAGTATTTT,CASSPPRGGAEDTQYF
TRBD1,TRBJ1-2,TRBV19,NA,TGTGCCAGTAGTCCCCGGGACAGGACATATGGCTACACCTTC,CASSPRDRTYGYTF
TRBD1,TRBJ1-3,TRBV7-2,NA,TGTGCCAGCAGCTTAGTAGGAACAGGGGTATCGGACACCATATATTTT,CASSLVGTGVSDTIYF
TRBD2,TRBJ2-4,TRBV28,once,TGTGCCAGCAGTCGTCTAGCGGGGGTCCCGAGAGCCAAAAACATTCAGTACTTC,CASSRLAGVPRAKNIQYF
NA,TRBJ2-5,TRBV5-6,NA,TGTGCCAGCAGCTTGAGGCAGGGTGAAGAGACCCAGTACTTC,CASSLRQGEETQYF
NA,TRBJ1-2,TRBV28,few,TGTGCCAGCAGCCTCATCCCTGCAGGAGGAGGCTACACCTTC,CASSLIPAGGGYTF
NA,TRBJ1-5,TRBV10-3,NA,TGTGCCATCAGTGAGCCCGGGGTCCAGCCCCAGCATTTT,CAISEPGVQPQHF
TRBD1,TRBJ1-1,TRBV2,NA,TGTGCCAGCAGACTCCACAGGGGTACGCTGAACACTGAAGCTTTCTTT,CASRLHRGTLNTEAFF
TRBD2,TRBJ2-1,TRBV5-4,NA,TGTGCCAGCAGCTCCCCCAGACTAGCGGGGGGGGATGAGCAGTTCTTC,CASSSPRLAGGDEQFF
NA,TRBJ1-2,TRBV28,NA,TGTGCCAGCAGGGTAACAGGTACGGGTGGCTACACCTTC,CASRVTGTGGYTF
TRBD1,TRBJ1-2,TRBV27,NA,TGTGCCAGCAGATCTACAGGGGACGGCTATGGCTACACCTTC,CASRSTGDGYGYTF
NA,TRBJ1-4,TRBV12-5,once,TGTGCTAGTGGGGGAGCAACTAATGAAAAACTGTTTTTT,CASGGATNEKLFF
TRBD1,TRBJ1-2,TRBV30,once,TGTGCCTGGAGTAGACAGACAGGGGTGGGTGGCTACACCTTC,CAWSRQTGVGGYTF
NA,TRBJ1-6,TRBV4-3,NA,TGCGCCAGCAGCCAAGATGAGGGTTTCTCCTATAATTCACCCCTCCACTTT,CASSQDEGFSYNSPLHF
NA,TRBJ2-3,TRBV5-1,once,TGCGCCAGCAGATACCGACAGACGGTAGCAGATACGCAGTATTTT,CASRYRQTVADTQYF
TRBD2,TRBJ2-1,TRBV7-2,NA,TGTGCCAGCAGCTCCTACGGGACTAGCCTACATGAGCAGTTCTTC,CASSSYGTSLHEQFF
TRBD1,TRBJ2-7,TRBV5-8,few,TGTGCCAGCAGCCTATGGACAGGTGACTACGAGCAGTACTTC,CASSLWTGDYEQYF
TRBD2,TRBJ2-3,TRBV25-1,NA,TGTGCCAGCAGTGATAAAGCGGGGGGGCCTCGCACAGATACGCAGTATTTT,CASSDKAGGPRTDTQYF
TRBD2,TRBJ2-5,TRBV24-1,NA,TGTGCCACCAGTGATTTGGGACTAGCGGGGGAGACCCAGTACTTC,CATSDLGLAGETQYF
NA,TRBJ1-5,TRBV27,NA,TGTGCCAGCAGCCTATTAGGGGGACGGCAGCCCCAGCATTTT,CASSLLGGRQPQHF
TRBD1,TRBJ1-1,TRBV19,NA,TGTGCCAGTAGTATAAGACAGGGCGAAGCTTTCTTT,CASSIRQGEAFF
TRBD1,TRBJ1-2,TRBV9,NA,TGTGCCAGCGGACCACAGGGGGGCTCTGGCTACACCTTC,CASGPQGGSGYTF
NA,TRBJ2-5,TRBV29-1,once,TGCAGCGTTGAGGAGGGGAGAGAGACCCAGTACTTC,CSVEEGRETQYF
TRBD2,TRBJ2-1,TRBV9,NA,TGTGCCAGCAGCGTAGCGGGGGGGCAAGATGAGCAGTTCTTC,CASSVAGGQDEQFF
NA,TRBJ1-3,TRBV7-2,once,TGTGCCAGCAGCCCCTATGCGATCTCTGGAAACACCATATATTTT,CASSPYAISGNTIYF
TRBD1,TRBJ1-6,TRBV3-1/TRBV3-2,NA,TGTGCCAGCAGAGAAGGGACAGGGAATTCACCCCTCCACTTT,CASREGTGNSPLHF
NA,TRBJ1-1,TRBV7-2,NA,TGTGCCAGCTCCAGGGTTACTACTGAAGCTTTCTTT,CASSRVTTEAFF
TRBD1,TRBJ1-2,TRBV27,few,TGTGCCAGCAGCAAGGACAGGTCCTTTAACTATGGCTACACCTTC,CASSKDRSFNYGYTF
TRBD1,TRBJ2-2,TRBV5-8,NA,TGTGCCAGCAGCGTAGGGACAGGGGGCCTCACCGGGGAGCTGTTTTTT,CASSVGTGGLTGELFF
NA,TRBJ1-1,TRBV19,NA,TGTGCCAGTAGCCGCGGCCTCACCGAAGCTTTCTTT,CASSRGLTEAFF
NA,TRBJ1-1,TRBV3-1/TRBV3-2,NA,TGTGCCAGCAGCCCCATGATCGGCACTGAAGCTTTCTTT,CASSPMIGTEAFF
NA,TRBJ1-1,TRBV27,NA,TGTGCCAGCAGTGTTTACGGAGGGAACACTGAAGCTTTCTTT,CASSVYGGNTEAFF
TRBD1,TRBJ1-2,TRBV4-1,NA,TGCGCCAGCAGCCAAGGACAGGGCTATGGCTACACCTTC,CASSQGQGYGYTF
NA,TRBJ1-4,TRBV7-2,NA,TGTGCCAGCAGCGGGAGCCCTCCAACTAATGAAAAACTGTTTTTT,CASSGSPPTNEKLFF
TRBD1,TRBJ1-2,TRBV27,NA,TGTGCCAGCAGTCACCTCCGGGACAGGGAATTCTATGGCTACACCTTC,CASSHLRDREFYGYTF
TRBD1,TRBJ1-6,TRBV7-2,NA,TGTGCCAGCAGCTTAGACCTGGGACAGTATAATTCACCCCTCCACTTT,CASSLDLGQYNSPLHF
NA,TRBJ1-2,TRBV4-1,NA,TGCGCCAGCAGCCAAGATGGCCGGGATAACTATGGCTACACCTTC,CASSQDGRDNYGYTF
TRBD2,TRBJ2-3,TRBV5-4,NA,TGTGCCAGCAGCTTGGGACCCGCGGGGGGGTCAACAGATACGCAGTATTTT,CASSLGPAGGSTDTQYF
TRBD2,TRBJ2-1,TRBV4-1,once,TGCGCCAGCAGCCAAGGTCTCTGGGGGGGGGTTAATGAGCAGTTCTTC,CASSQGLWGGVNEQFF
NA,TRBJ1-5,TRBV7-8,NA,TGTGCCAGCAGCTTACAGGGGCTGGGCAATCAGCCCCAGCATTTT,CASSLQGLGNQPQHF